The clone carrying this TCR beta chain was recorded a few times. The antigen remains unidentified. MiXCR, run by TCRdb on the 5' RACE reads, gives a single entry per CDR3 protein. This sample carries 450,000 to 600,000 distinct CDR3 sequences, less than 20% of them seen once, and the ten largest clones take roughly a sixth. This sample is part of a study of T cells after yellow fever vaccination. Study-wide results and caveats: Clones from primary vaccination mostly reappeared after the booster (over 95% CD4, around 90% CD8).

The material sequenced was PBMCs, taken less than 6 days after the first yellow fever vaccination. The source of this sequence is a man younger than 35 who received the YFV17D yellow fever vaccine.

Written as DNA, the CDR3 is TGTGCCAGTAGCCCGGGCGGGACTAGCGGGGGGGCTGAGTTCTTC. The encoded protein is CASSPGGTSGGAEFF. The chain employs TRBV19 and TRBJ2-1; 16 bases map to TRBD2. J lost 14 bases, V lost 6 bases, and 10 bases had no gene match. This CDR3 is built from 15 residues. Germline values: CDR1 LNHDA, CDR2 SQIVND (reference sequence).